Sequencing of this T cell receptor (beta chain) was carried out in a study of identical twins. TCRdb recomputed calls from the 5' RACE reads with MiXCR, one row per CDR3 protein. The sample yields hundreds of thousands of distinct CDR3 sequences, 24% seen once. The CDR3 length is 15 residues. Germline V gene lookup returns CDR1 SGHRS and CDR2 YFSETQ. V lost 4 bases, J lost 1 base, and 11 bases lay in between. In addition, the sample was reused for a study of T cells expressing NK-cell markers. That source adds: Of the CD8+ T cell pool in about 6 donors, roughly 1.0-7.0% was accounted for by dominant NKG2C+ clonotypes.

Sequenced sample: CD4+ T cells sorted from blood. The genes are TRBV5-1 and TRBJ1-4; perhaps TRBD1 as D (6 bases). This clonotype was sampled from a woman aged 18-30 years in good health. The CDR3 protein is CASSPTRGTNEKLFF. For the CDR3, the DNA is TGCGCCAGCAGCCCCACCAGGGGAACTAATGAAAAACTGTTTTTT.